Below, one TCR beta chain is given with its context. This clone was observed a handful of times. No antigen is known for it. One base away there is no much larger clone; base qualities are not given. FACS was used to sort naive T cells as CD45RA+ cells and memory T cells as CD45RO+ CD4+ or CD8+ cells. A couple of healthy control subjects provided the T cells used for TCR sequencing. Unstimulated sorted T cell subsets served as baseline controls for the mixed lymphocyte reactions. The Qiagen DNeasy Blood & Tissue Kit was used to extract genomic DNA. This specimen comes from a study of regulatory dendritic cells for organ transplantation (TCRdb year 2017). Concerning the study at large: Sorted naive and memory CD4+ and CD8+ T cells had their TCRbeta repertoires sequenced both before and after allostimulation with either regulatory or mature dendritic cells. Study-wide conclusions, independent of this receptor: The authors pointed out considerable heterogeneity between individuals in the alloreactive memory CD8+ T cell pool, and only two subjects were sequenced. Allostimulation expanded memory CD8+ clones in both subjects, but regulatory dendritic cells appeared to induce more limited expansion than mature dendritic cells. Among the resting subsets, memory CD8+ T cells contained the most alloreactive TCR clonotypes. Repertoires were highly diverse in naive CD4+ and CD8+ T cells, less diverse in memory cells, and most oligoclonal in memory CD8+ cells.

Multiplexed two-step PCR with Vbeta-specific forward primers and Jbeta-specific reverse primers was used to amplify TCRbeta CDR3 regions. The TCRbeta libraries were sequenced on an Illumina instrument via the immunoSEQ service. The study's processing was this. IMGT annotation was used to assign V, D and J genes, and synthetic CDR3 analogues were used to correct counts for multiplex PCR bias. Repertoire clonality was computed in the immunoSEQ Analyzer as one minus normalized Shannon entropy. Whether a clone counted as expanded was decided by Fisher's exact test with Benjamini-Hochberg false discovery rate control and a two-tailed cutoff of P<0.01. TCRdb holds this immuneACCESS table with in-frame rearrangements only. Some clones are missing; in checked studies, unresolved V genes explain under half, and the rest has no known cause. From that table come the V and J calls and clone size; the DNA was used to work out D and trimming. This sample comprises some 29,000 clones, over 60% of them detected only once. The leading ten clones occupy around 2.3% of the sample.

Deletion took 3 bases off V and 1 base off J, with a span of 13 bases between the germline ends. CDR1 SEHNR and CDR2 FQNEAQ were looked up in the germline V gene (reference sequence). From cysteine to phenylalanine, the CDR3 is 16 amino acids long. Of all the DNA, just the CDR3 is kept, 48 bases in frame from base 1. The receptor was isolated from a human donor in good health. The chain is encoded by TRBV7-9 joined to TRBJ1-3; perhaps TRBD1 is the D gene, with 5 bases matching. Sequenced material: memory CD4+ T cells from blood. This sample's cell subset or site label indicates: CD45RO+ memory T cells. The DNA sequence is as follows: TGTGCCAGCAGCTTTGGCCTTGGGGCATCTGGAAACACCATATATTTT. This translates into CASSFGLGASGNTIYF.